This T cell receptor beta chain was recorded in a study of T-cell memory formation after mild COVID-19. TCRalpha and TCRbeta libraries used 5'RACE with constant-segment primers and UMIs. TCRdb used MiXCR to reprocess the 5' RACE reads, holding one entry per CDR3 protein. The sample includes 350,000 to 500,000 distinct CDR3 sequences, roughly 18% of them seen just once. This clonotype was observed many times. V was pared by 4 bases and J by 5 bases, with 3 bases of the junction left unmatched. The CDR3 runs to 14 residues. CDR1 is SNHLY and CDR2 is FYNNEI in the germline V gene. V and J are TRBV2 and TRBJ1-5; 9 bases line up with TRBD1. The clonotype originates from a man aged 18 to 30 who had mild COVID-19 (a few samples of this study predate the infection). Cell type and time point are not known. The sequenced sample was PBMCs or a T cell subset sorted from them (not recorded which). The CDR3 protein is CASSGTGADQPQHF. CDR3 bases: TGTGCCAGCAGTGGGACAGGGGCCGATCAGCCCCAGCATTTT.